These 10 T cell receptor beta chains originate from one sample sequenced in a study of OX40 agonist ivuxolimab in advanced cancers. Produced via immunoSEQ multiplex PCR; TCRdb's table is partial and in-frame only. The data contain some 42,000 clones, about 86% of them singletons. The input for sequencing was CD4+ or CD8+ T cells sorted from blood, taken in a trial of the OX40 agonist ivuxolimab. These receptors all come from an adult with an advanced solid tumor such as melanoma, head and neck, liver or kidney cancer.

The V call is TRBV28, the J call TRBJ2-5, with 11 positions matching TRBD2. Trimming at V came to 3 bases and at J to 3 bases, leaving 3 bases not matched to a gene. Per the germline V gene, CDR1 is MDHEN and CDR2 is SYDVKM. The CDR3 has 15 amino acids. CDR3 amino acids: CASSLGLADKETQYF. CDR3 sequence (DNA): TGTGCCAGCAGTTTGGGACTAGCGGATAAAGAGACCCAGTACTTC.

The gene calls are TRBV6-5 and TRBJ2-2; 9 nucleotides agree with TRBD2. V gave up 4 bases and J gave up 9 bases; unmatched junction bases: 12. The CDR3 spans 16 residues. Germline V lookup: CDR1 MNHEY, CDR2 SVGAGI. The CDR3 sequence: CASSWAAGGPSRELFF. The CDR3, as DNA: TGTGCCAGCAGTTGGGCGGCGGGGGGGCCTTCCCGGGAGCTGTTTTTT.

V is TRBV19 and J is TRBJ2-7, with a tentative D call TRBD2 (5 bases). The CDR3 loop spans 13 amino acids. Per the germline V gene, CDR1 is LNHDA and CDR2 is SQIVND (reference sequence). The V gene lost 5 bases and the J gene lost 2 bases, with 10 bases spanning the gap. CDR3 coding DNA: TGTGCCAGTAGTGCGGGCCCAACCTACGAGCAGTACTTC. Translated: CASSAGPTYEQYF.

V is TRBV6-5 and J is TRBJ1-2; 7 bases map to TRBD1. Germline V gene data show CDR1 as MNHEY and CDR2 as SVGAGI. This CDR3 has 15 amino acids. V was pared by 8 bases and J by 5 bases, with 14 bases of the junction left unmatched. The CDR3 spells CASCLLTGTRYGYTF. The DNA of the CDR3 is TGTGCCAGCTGCCTATTGACAGGGACCCGTTATGGCTACACCTTC.

The chain employs TRBV6-5 and TRBJ2-1; 10 bases agree with TRBD1. Trimming removed 4 bases from V and 3 bases from J; junction bases left unmatched: 6. This CDR3 has 16 residues. CDR1 is MNHEY, CDR2 SVGAGI, per germline. The CDR3: CASSSPGTGVYNEQFF. The CDR3 coding sequence is TGTGCCAGCAGTTCCCCAGGGACAGGGGTCTACAATGAGCAGTTCTTC.

The chain links TRBV5-6 to TRBJ2-1; D might be TRBD1 (5 bases). The V gene's germline CDR1 is SGHDT and CDR2 YYEEEE. The CDR3 sequence is 13 residues long. Trimming left V 0 bases short and J 8 bases short, with 9 bases between. In DNA, the CDR3 is TGTGCCAGCAGCTTGGGGGGCAAGGATGAGCAGTTCTTC. Translating gives CASSLGGKDEQFF.

The V and J genes are TRBV9 and TRBJ1-2, with 8 positions matching TRBD1. CDR3 length: 14 amino acids. V shed 4 bases, J shed 5 bases, and the junction held 7 bases outside the gene matches. Germline-derived CDR1 and CDR2 are SGDLS and YYNGEE. The CDR3 DNA reads TGTGCCAGCAGCCCCGGAACAGGGGGATATGGCTACACCTTC. Residues: CASSPGTGGYGYTF.

V usage is TRBV11-2 and J usage is TRBJ1-1; D not resolved. Germline V lookup: CDR1 SGHAT, CDR2 FQNNGV. Trimming pared 1 base from V and 0 bases from J, leaving 12 bases between. The CDR3 is made up of 16 amino acids. CDR3 DNA: TGTGCCAGCAGCTTAGCGTACGGCATGTTGAACACTGAAGCTTTCTTT. Translated, it gives CASSLAYGMLNTEAFF.

This chain uses TRBV6-6 with TRBJ2-1, with 7 bases that match TRBD2. Germline CDR1 reads MNHNY; CDR2 reads SVGAGI (reference sequence). The CDR3 covers 14 residues. The CDR3 here is CASGEGSSYNEQFF. Written as DNA, the CDR3 is TGTGCTAGTGGGGAGGGTAGCTCCTACAATGAGCAGTTCTTC.

The genes are TRBV9 and TRBJ1-2, with a tentative D call TRBD1 (5 bases). The CDR3 has 15 amino acids. CDR1 is SGDLS, CDR2 YYNGEE, per germline. Trimming pared 1 base from V and 1 base from J, leaving 11 bases between. The CDR3 DNA reads as TGTGCCAGCAGCGTAACAGGTGGGGTTAACTATGGCTACACCTTC. Its translation: CASSVTGGVNYGYTF.